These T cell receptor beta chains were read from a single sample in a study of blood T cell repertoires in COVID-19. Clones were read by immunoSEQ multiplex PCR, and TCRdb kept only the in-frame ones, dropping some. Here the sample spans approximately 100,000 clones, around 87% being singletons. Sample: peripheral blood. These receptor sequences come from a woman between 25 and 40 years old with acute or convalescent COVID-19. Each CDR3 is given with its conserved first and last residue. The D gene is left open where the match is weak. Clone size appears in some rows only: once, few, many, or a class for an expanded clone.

DNA: TGTGCCAGCAGCCTCCGGGACAGCTATGGCTACACCTTC
CDR3: CASSLRDSYGYTF
V: TRBV12-3/TRBV12-4
length: 13
D: TRBD1
size: .
J: TRBJ1-2

DNA: TGTGCCAGTAGTATGGGCAGAGATAACTATGGCTACACCTTC
CDR3: CASSMGRDNYGYTF
V: TRBV19
length: 14
D: .
size: .
J: TRBJ1-2

DNA: TGTGCCACCAGTGAAACTAGCGGGGGAGCCGGGGAGCTGTTTTTT
CDR3: CATSETSGGAGELFF
V: TRBV24-1
length: 15
D: TRBD2
size: .
J: TRBJ2-2

DNA: TGTGCCAGCAGCTATATATCGACAGGGACGGGTTCACCCCTCCACTTT
CDR3: CASSYISTGTGSPLHF
V: TRBV5-6
length: 16
D: TRBD1
size: .
J: TRBJ1-6

DNA: TGCGCCAGCAGCCAGGGTGGGGGCCGAAACTATGGCTACACCTTC
CDR3: CASSQGGGRNYGYTF
V: TRBV5-1
length: 15
D: .
size: .
J: TRBJ1-2

DNA: TGCGCCAGCAGTGAGGACAGGGGGCGCGGCGAGCAGTACTTC
CDR3: CASSEDRGRGEQYF
V: TRBV10-1
length: 14
D: TRBD1
size: .
J: TRBJ2-7

DNA: TGTGCCAGCAGGGACAGGGTTTCCACCTACGAGCAGTACTTC
CDR3: CASRDRVSTYEQYF
V: TRBV2
length: 14
D: TRBD1
size: .
J: TRBJ2-7

DNA: TGTGCCAGCTCACCGGCCAATGAGCAGTTCTTC
CDR3: CASSPANEQFF
V: TRBV18
length: 11
D: .
size: .
J: TRBJ2-1

DNA: TGTGCCAGCAGTTACTCTTCGGCAGGGGGCGGATATTCCCTCCACTTT
CDR3: CASSYSSAGGGYSLHF
V: TRBV6-5
length: 16
D: TRBD1
size: .
J: TRBJ1-6

DNA: TGTGCCAGCAGTAAGGGGCCCTCCTACGAGCAGTACTTC
CDR3: CASSKGPSYEQYF
V: TRBV6-5
length: 13
D: .
size: .
J: TRBJ2-7

DNA: TGTGCCTGGAGTGTGGGACAGGGAAAATACGAGCAGTACTTC
CDR3: CAWSVGQGKYEQYF
V: TRBV30
length: 14
D: TRBD1
size: .
J: TRBJ2-7

DNA: TGTGCCAGCAGCCAGACAGGGGGCGAAAAACTGTTTTTT
CDR3: CASSQTGGEKLFF
V: TRBV5-6
length: 13
D: TRBD1
size: .
J: TRBJ1-4

DNA: TGTGCCAGCAGCCGTGACAGGGCTAATTCACCCCTCCACTTT
CDR3: CASSRDRANSPLHF
V: TRBV6-5
length: 14
D: TRBD1
size: few
J: TRBJ1-6

DNA: TGTGCCTGGACGGCCCCAGGGACTCCATTTCAGCCCCAGCATTTT
CDR3: CAWTAPGTPFQPQHF
V: TRBV30
length: 15
D: .
size: .
J: TRBJ1-5

DNA: TGTGCCAGCGGAAGACAGCCGGGACAGGGGGAGAATGAGCAGTTCTTC
CDR3: CASGRQPGQGENEQFF
V: TRBV25-1
length: 16
D: TRBD1
size: .
J: TRBJ2-1